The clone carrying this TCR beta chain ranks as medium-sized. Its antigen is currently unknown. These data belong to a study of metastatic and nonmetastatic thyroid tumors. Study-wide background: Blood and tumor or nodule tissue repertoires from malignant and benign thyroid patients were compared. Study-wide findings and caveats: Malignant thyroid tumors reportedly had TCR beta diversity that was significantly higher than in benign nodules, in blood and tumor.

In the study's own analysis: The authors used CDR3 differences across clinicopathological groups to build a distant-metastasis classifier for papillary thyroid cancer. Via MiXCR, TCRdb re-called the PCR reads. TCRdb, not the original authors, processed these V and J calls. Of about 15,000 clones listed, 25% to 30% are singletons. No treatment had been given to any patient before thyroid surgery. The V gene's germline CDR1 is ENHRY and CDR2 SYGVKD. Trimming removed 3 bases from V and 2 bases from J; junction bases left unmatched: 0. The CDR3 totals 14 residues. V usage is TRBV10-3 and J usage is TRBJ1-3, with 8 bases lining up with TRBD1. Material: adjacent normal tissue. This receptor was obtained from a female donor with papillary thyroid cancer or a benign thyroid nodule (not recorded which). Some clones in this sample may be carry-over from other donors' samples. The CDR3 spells CAISDRGPGNTIYF. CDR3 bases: TGTGCCATCAGTGACAGGGGGCCTGGAAACACCATATATTTT.